Presented here are 18 T cell receptor beta chains from one specimen sequenced in a study of T cell repertoires in cytomegalovirus infection. MiXCR was run by TCRdb on the reads, yielding one entry per CDR3 protein. The table has roughly 300,000 distinct CDR3 sequences, approximately 9.5% seen once. Material for sequencing was PBMCs. The receptors derive from a human donor in good health (CMV status not recorded). Some clones in this sample may be carry-over from other donors' samples.

This clonotype was observed many times. The rearrangement links TRBV12-3 or TRBV12-4 to TRBJ1-2; D uncertain. Trimming took off 2 bases at V and 8 bases at J, with 9 bases between the two ends. The CDR3 consists of 12 residues. The CDR3, as DNA: TGTGCCAGCAGTTTAACAGTACCCGGCTACACCTTC. The encoded protein is CASSLTVPGYTF.

This clonotype was observed a handful of times. The rearrangement uses TRBV10-2 and TRBJ2-1; tentatively, D is TRBD2 (5 bases). The V end was cut by 10 bases, the J end by 0 bases, with 13 bases between. The V gene's germline CDR1 is WSHSY and CDR2 SAAADI. This CDR3 has 14 amino acids. CDR3 in amino acids: CAIAVGSSYNEQFF. DNA of the CDR3: TGCGCCATTGCAGTGGGGAGCTCCTACAATGAGCAGTTCTTC.

This clonotype was seen many times. The J gene is TRBJ2-7, the V gene TRBV7-2; 7 bases are a match to TRBD2. Germline V gene data show CDR1 as SGHTA and CDR2 as FQGNSA. This CDR3 has 16 amino acids. J lost 4 bases, V lost 1 base, and 10 bases had no gene match. This CDR3 is CASSLESGRAGYEQYF. The CDR3 bases are TGTGCCAGCAGCTTAGAGTCAGGGAGGGCCGGGTACGAGCAGTACTTC.

The chain carries TRBV20-1 and TRBJ1-4; the D is unclear. The CDR3 consists of 12 residues. CDR1 DFQATT and CDR2 SNEGSKA come from the germline V gene (reference sequence). Trimming left V 5 bases short and J 8 bases short, with 12 bases between. CDR3 in DNA: TGCAGTGCTTCTCAGAGAGTAGAAAAACTGTTTTTT. Its protein is CSASQRVEKLFF.

This chain uses TRBV5-1 with TRBJ2-7; 7 bases agree with TRBD1. Germline loops: CDR1 SGHRS, CDR2 YFSETQ. Trimming at V came to 4 bases and at J to 2 bases, leaving 9 bases not matched to a gene. The CDR3 sequence is 15 residues long. In DNA form, the CDR3 reads TGCGCCAGCAGCCCTACCGGGACAGATGCCTACGAGCAGTACTTC. Translation: CASSPTGTDAYEQYF.

The table lists this clonotype with a few counts. This sequence joins TRBV6-6 and TRBJ2-1; 9 bases agree with TRBD2. After removal of 6 bases from V and 2 bases from J, the junction contained 5 bases not matched to a gene. Germline V gene sequence: CDR1 MNHNY, CDR2 SVGAGI (reference sequence). This CDR3 spans 15 amino acids. CDR3 bases: TGTGCCAGCAGATCCTCTAGCGGGGCCTACAATGAGCAGTTCTTC. Its translation: CASRSSSGAYNEQFF.

This clonotype has a count of ten or more. V gene TRBV4-1 combines with J gene TRBJ2-5; D gene ambiguous. Per germline, CDR1 MGHRA and CDR2 YSYEKL. This CDR3 is 16 amino acids long. V was pared by 1 base and J by 5 bases, with 17 bases between. CDR3 sequence: CASSQVVSDTRETQYF. The CDR3 nucleotides read TGCGCCAGCAGCCAAGTGGTGAGCGACACTCGGGAGACCCAGTACTTC.

This clonotype occurred many times. The chain joins TRBV12-3 or TRBV12-4 to TRBJ1-4, with 11 nucleotides matching TRBD1. Trimming at V came to 3 bases and at J to 8 bases, leaving 5 bases not matched to a gene. The CDR3 length is 15 residues. The CDR3 protein is CASSFGQGAREKLFF. The DNA of the CDR3 is TGTGCCAGCAGTTTTGGACAGGGGGCGCGGGAAAAACTGTTTTTT.

The chain is built from TRBV5-1 and TRBJ2-4, with D possibly being TRBD1 or TRBD2 (6 bases each). The CDR3 totals 19 residues. The germline V gene encodes CDR1 SGHRS and CDR2 YFSETQ. The germline V and J ends were trimmed by 7 bases and 2 bases, with 28 bases remaining between them. CDR3 DNA sequence: TGCGCCAGCCCTGAAACTCCAGGGGAGGTAAGGACGACCAAAAACATTCAGTACTTC. Amino acid sequence: CASPETPGEVRTTKNIQYF. The whole variable domain, remainder taken from reference TRBV5-1 and TRBJ2-4, is KAGVTQTPRYLIKTRGQQVTLSCSPISGHRSVSWYQQTPGQGLQFLFEYFSETQRNKGNFPGRFSGRQFSNSRSEMNVSTLELGDSALYLCASPETPGEVRTTKNIQYFGAGTRLSVL.

This clonotype was counted many times. The CDR3 here is CSAFRPSGSYEQYF. The CDR3 DNA follows: TGCAGTGCTTTCAGGCCCAGCGGCTCCTACGAGCAGTACTTC. The V gene is TRBV20-1, the J gene TRBJ2-7, with a possible D match to TRBD2 (5 bases). This CDR3 has 14 amino acids. Trimming left V 5 bases short and J 0 bases short, with 14 bases between. Germline CDR1 and CDR2: DFQATT and SNEGSKA (reference sequence).

This clonotype was counted at least ten times. The chain links TRBV7-2 to TRBJ1-1; D is possibly TRBD1 (5 bases). This CDR3 spans 13 amino acids. Germline CDR1 and CDR2: SGHTA and FQGNSA. V shed 7 bases and J shed 4 bases, with 13 bases lying between them. CDR3 nucleotides: TGTGCCAGCACAGGGTACTCGAGCACTGAAGCTTTCTTT. Translation: CASTGYSSTEAFF.

This clonotype was found many times. The chain employs TRBV28 and TRBJ1-2, with D perhaps TRBD1 (6 bases). Trimming pared 5 bases from V and 4 bases from J, leaving 20 bases between. There are 16 residues in the CDR3. Germline V gene sequence: CDR1 MDHEN, CDR2 SYDVKM. The CDR3 protein is CASSDPQGASGYGYTF. CDR3 coding DNA: TGTGCCAGCAGTGATCCACAGGGAGCTTCTGGCTATGGCTACACCTTC.

In this sample, this clonotype turned up many times. The rearrangement links TRBV20-1 to TRBJ1-6; 7 bases agree with TRBD1. The trim removed 7 bases at V and 10 bases at J, leaving 10 bases unmatched. Per the germline V gene, CDR1 is DFQATT and CDR2 is SNEGSKA (reference sequence). CDR3 size: 13 residues. CDR3 DNA sequence: TGCAGTGGAAAGGGGGCCAGGGAATCACCCCTCCACTTT. Encoded protein: CSGKGARESPLHF.

In this sample, this clonotype turned up many times. The chain has TRBV15 and TRBJ2-7; D is possibly TRBD1 or TRBD2 (5 bases each). Trimming cost V 2 bases and J 0 bases, with 17 bases left between them. The CDR3 extends over 17 amino acids. CDR1 LNHNV and CDR2 YYDKDF come from the germline V gene (reference sequence). The CDR3 here is CATSRSTATGGSYEQYF. The CDR3 DNA reads TGTGCCACCAGCAGATCAACAGCGACTGGGGGCTCCTACGAGCAGTACTTC. Looking up the rest from reference TRBV15 and TRBJ2-7 gives the full variable domain: DAMVIQNPRYQVTQFGKPVTLSCSQTLNHNVMYWYQQKSSQAPKLLFHYYDKDFNNEADTPDNFQSRRPNTSFCFLDIRSPGLGDTAMYLCATSRSTATGGSYEQYFGPGTRLTVT.

This clonotype was counted between two and nine times. V is TRBV9 and J is TRBJ1-5, with D hard to call. Trimming pared 3 bases from V and 0 bases from J, leaving 7 bases between. The CDR3 runs 14 residues. Germline-derived CDR1 and CDR2 are SGDLS and YYNGEE. CDR3 nucleotide sequence: TGTGCCAGCAGCGGCGGTTATAGCAATCAGCCCCAGCATTTT. It translates to CASSGGYSNQPQHF.

Concerning this clonotype itself: At one of its ends the junction is not consistent with the germline gene, which may arise from a read error. The chain carries TRBV7-4 and TRBJ2-4; 10 bases line up with TRBD2. The germline CDR1 and CDR2 sequences are SGHVT and SQSDAQ. The CDR3 runs to 13 residues. CDR3 sequence: CTSSKRGGDIQYF. The CDR3 nucleotides are TGTACCAGCAGCAAGCGGGGGGGGGACATTCAGTACTTC.

The sample holds a few counts of this clonotype. The chain links TRBV4-1 to TRBJ1-1, with D possibly TRBD1 on 5 matching bases. The CDR3 sequence is 15 residues long. The germline CDR1 and CDR2 sequences are MGHRA and YSYEKL. Trimming stripped 1 base from V and 8 bases from J, with 17 bases between. CDR3 sequence reads: CASSQVLSGRAEAFF. The CDR3 DNA reads as TGCGCCAGCAGCCAAGTGTTGTCAGGGCGCGCGGAAGCTTTCTTT.

This clonotype was picked up many times. This chain connects TRBV7-2 to TRBJ2-2, with D tentatively TRBD1 (6 bases). The CDR3 has 14 residues. Germline V lookup: CDR1 SGHTA, CDR2 FQGNSA. V dropped 5 bases and J dropped 4 bases, with 11 bases sitting between them. As DNA, the CDR3 is TGTGCCAGCAGCCTCGGGACACTCACCGGGGAGCTGTTTTTT. Amino acid sequence: CASSLGTLTGELFF. The full variable domain, with the rest looked up from reference TRBV7-2 and TRBJ2-2, is GAGVSQSPSNKVTEKGKDVELRCDPISGHTALYWYRQSLGQGLEFLIYFQGNSAPDKSGLPSDRFSAERTGGSVSTLTIQRTQQEDSAVYLCASSLGTLTGELFFGEGSRLTVL.